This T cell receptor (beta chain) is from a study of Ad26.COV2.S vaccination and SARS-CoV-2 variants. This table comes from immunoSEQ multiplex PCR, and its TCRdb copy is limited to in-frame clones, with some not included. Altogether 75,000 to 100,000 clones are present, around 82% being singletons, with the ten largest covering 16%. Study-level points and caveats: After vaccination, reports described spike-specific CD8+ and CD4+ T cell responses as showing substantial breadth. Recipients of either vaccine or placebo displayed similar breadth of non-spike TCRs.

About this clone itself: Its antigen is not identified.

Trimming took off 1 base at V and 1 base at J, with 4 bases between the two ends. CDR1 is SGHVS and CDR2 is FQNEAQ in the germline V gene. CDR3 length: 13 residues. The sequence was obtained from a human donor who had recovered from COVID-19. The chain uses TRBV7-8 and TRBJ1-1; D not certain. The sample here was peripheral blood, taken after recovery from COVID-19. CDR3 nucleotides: TGTGCCAGCAGCTTAGGACAGAACACTGAAGCTTTCTTT. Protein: CASSLGQNTEAFF.